This TCR beta chain was found in a study of T cell clonality in common variable immunodeficiency. This clone was counted between two and nine times. Its antigen is still unknown. Study outcomes and limitations: Fewer deletions and N-nucleotide insertions were reportedly seen in common variable immunodeficiency TCR beta sequences.

This table comes from immunoSEQ multiplex PCR, and its TCRdb copy is limited to in-frame clones, with some not included. The repertoire has around 30,000 clones, none seen only once; the ten largest take 25% to 30%. The sample was peripheral blood mononuclear cells. This clonotype was obtained from a human donor with common variable immunodeficiency.

The CDR3 protein is CASSPGTGSYEQYF. CDR3 bases read: TGTGCCAGCAGCCCTGGGACAGGCTCCTACGAG. V gene TRBV7-6 combines with J gene TRBJ2-7; 8 bases fit TRBD1. The CDR3 end falls 3 residues outside the read, so it is completed with the germline J gene. In germline, CDR1 is SGHVS, CDR2 FNYEAQ. The CDR3 runs to 14 residues. Trimming removed 5 bases from V and 0 bases from J; junction bases left unmatched: 3.